These 21 T cell receptor beta chains were all obtained from the same sample, sequenced in a study of T cells after yellow fever vaccination. TCRdb itself ran the 5' RACE reads through MiXCR, one entry per CDR3 protein. The data hold 300,000 to 400,000 distinct CDR3 sequences, with about 10% observed a single time. The input for sequencing was CD4+ T cells sorted from PBMCs, taken 45 days after the yellow fever booster vaccination. The receptor source for this set is a man aged 18 to 35 who received the YFV17D yellow fever vaccine.

This clonotype was recorded at least ten times. CDR3 sequence: CSASGSGNTIYF. DNA for the CDR3: TGCAGTGCTAGTGGCTCTGGAAACACCATATATTTT. The rearrangement links TRBV20-1 to TRBJ1-3; D gene uncertain. V lost 3 bases to trimming and J lost 0 bases, with 3 bases between them. This CDR3 has 12 amino acids. Germline V lookup: CDR1 DFQATT, CDR2 SNEGSKA (reference sequence).

This chain uses TRBV7-2 with TRBJ2-1, with D perhaps TRBD2 (6 bases). CDR3 length equals 16 residues. The germline CDR1 and CDR2 sequences are SGHTA and FQGNSA. Deletions cut 3 bases from V and 1 base from J, with 13 bases between. CDR3 region: CASSFSGALSYNEQFF. CDR3 coding DNA: TGTGCCAGCAGCTTTAGCGGTGCCTTGTCCTACAATGAGCAGTTCTTC.

The CDR3, as DNA: TGTGCCAGCAGCTTAATCCCGGGACAGGGAAACACCATATATTTT. Its protein is CASSLIPGQGNTIYF. This chain uses TRBV7-9 with TRBJ1-3; 7 bases line up with TRBD1. The V gene end was trimmed by 2 bases and the J gene end by 4 bases; junction bases not matched to a gene: 5. Germline CDR1 is SEHNR and CDR2 is FQNEAQ (reference sequence). The CDR3 is 15 amino acids.

This clonotype was counted at least ten times. The rearrangement joins TRBV12-3 or TRBV12-4 to TRBJ1-5; D is unclear. V dropped 8 bases and J dropped 0 bases, with 11 bases sitting between them. The CDR3 sequence is 14 residues long. For the CDR3, the DNA is TGTGCCAGCCATCGTGGCTATAGCAATCAGCCCCAGCATTTT. Translation: CASHRGYSNQPQHF.

This clonotype was picked up a small number of times. The V and J genes are TRBV3-1 and TRBJ2-5; 10 positions match TRBD2. V lost 3 bases and J lost 4; bases outside the gene matches: 8. CDR1 and CDR2 (germline): LGHDT, YNNKEL (reference sequence). The CDR3 consists of 16 residues. The CDR3 DNA reads TGTGCCAGCAGCCAGAACTCAGCGGGGGGGCCAGAGACCCAGTACTTC. It encodes CASSQNSAGGPETQYF.

This clonotype has just a few counts. The V and J genes are TRBV6-5 and TRBJ1-6; D is unclear. The CDR3 totals 15 residues. With 0 bases removed from V and 7 bases from J, the gap between germline ends came to 10 bases. Germline CDR1 reads MNHEY; CDR2 reads SVGAGI. In nucleotides, the CDR3 is TGTGCCAGCAGTTACTCGGCGTTTCTCAATTCACCCCTCCACTTT. Its protein product is CASSYSAFLNSPLHF.

The chain uses TRBV12-3 or TRBV12-4 and TRBJ2-4; unclear D gene. V lost 3 bases, J lost 9 bases, and 12 bases lay in between. CDR3 size: 13 residues. CDR3: CASSFGRLSIQYF. The CDR3 DNA reads as TGTGCCAGCAGTTTCGGACGGCTAAGCATTCAGTACTTC.

This clonotype showed up many times. This chain uses TRBV11-2 with TRBJ1-2, with D possibly TRBD1 on 6 matching bases. The germline V and J ends were trimmed by 0 bases and 4 bases, with 9 bases remaining between them. This CDR3 is built from 14 residues. CDR1 and CDR2 (germline): SGHAT, FQNNGV. In DNA, the CDR3 is TGTGCCAGCAGCTTAGATCAGGGGAGCTATGGCTACACCTTC. This codes for CASSLDQGSYGYTF.

The chain employs TRBV4-2 and TRBJ2-3; the D gene could be TRBD1 or TRBD2 (5 bases each). This CDR3 spans 18 amino acids. Trimming took off 0 bases at V and 3 bases at J, with 19 bases between the two ends. The germline CDR1 and CDR2 sequences are LGHNA and YNFKEQ. CDR3 residues: CASSQDWTPGPGTDTQYF. The CDR3 DNA reads as TGTGCCAGCAGCCAAGATTGGACCCCGGGACCTGGGACAGATACGCAGTATTTT.

This clonotype came up a few times. V is TRBV6-2 or TRBV6-3 and J is TRBJ2-5; D remains unclear. Trimming left V 2 bases short and J 0 bases short, with 10 bases between. The CDR3 loop spans 15 amino acids. The germline gives CDR1 MNHEY, CDR2 SVGEGT. The CDR3 spells CASSYGLGYQETQYF. The DNA for the CDR3 is TGTGCCAGCAGTTACGGGTTAGGGTACCAAGAGACCCAGTACTTC.

This clonotype appeared a few times. The chain employs TRBV19 and TRBJ2-5, with a possible D match to TRBD2 (6 bases). CDR1 and CDR2 (germline): LNHDA, SQIVND (reference sequence). Trimming left V 1 base short and J 5 bases short, with 11 bases between. The CDR3 extends over 14 amino acids. CDR3 in DNA: TGTGCCAGTAGTATAGGGACTACCCCTGAGACCCAGTACTTC. This gives the protein CASSIGTTPETQYF.

The chain combines TRBV12-3 or TRBV12-4 with TRBJ2-5; D gene unclear. Trimming pared 4 bases from V and 2 bases from J, leaving 5 bases between. The CDR3 length is 12 residues. In DNA form, the CDR3 reads TGTGCCAGCAGTTCCCTACAAGAGACCCAGTACTTC. Translation gives CASSSLQETQYF.

CDR3 DNA: TGTGCCAGCAGCTTACCCACAGCGAACACCGGGGAGCTGTTTTTT. Translated: CASSLPTANTGELFF. The genes are TRBV7-9 and TRBJ2-2; D is undetermined. V lost 2 bases, J lost 0 bases, and 7 bases lay in between. Germline loops: CDR1 SEHNR, CDR2 FQNEAQ (reference sequence). This CDR3 spans 15 amino acids.

The chain has TRBV2 and TRBJ1-2, with D hard to call. CDR3 size: 12 residues. Trimming pared 8 bases from V and 8 bases from J, leaving 15 bases between. Germline assignment: CDR1 SNHLY and CDR2 FYNNEI. CDR3 DNA sequence: TGTGCCAGCGAGGGCGGCCCAACCGGCTACACCTTC. Amino acids: CASEGGPTGYTF.

The chain combines TRBV5-1 with TRBJ2-7, with D possibly TRBD2 on 6 matching bases. This CDR3 has 14 residues. Trimming took off 0 bases at V and 6 bases at J, with 13 bases between the two ends. Germline V gives CDR1 SGHRS, CDR2 YFSETQ. The CDR3 sequence: CASSLEVGGSEQYF. The DNA of the CDR3 is TGCGCCAGCAGCTTGGAGGTGGGAGGTAGCGAGCAGTACTTC.

CDR3 in DNA: TGTGCCAGCAGCTTAGGTCTTACTAGCGGGGAGCTGTTTTTT. It translates to CASSLGLTSGELFF. J is TRBJ2-2 and V is TRBV7-2, with D maybe TRBD2 (5 bases). The germline V gene encodes CDR1 SGHTA and CDR2 FQGNSA. The CDR3 is made up of 14 amino acids. Trimming stripped 1 base from V and 7 bases from J, with 10 bases between.

This clonotype was detected a few times. The chain employs TRBV6-1 and TRBJ2-2; 7 nucleotides line up with TRBD1. Germline V gives CDR1 MNHNS, CDR2 SASEGT. V lost 8 bases and J lost 6; bases outside the gene matches: 3. CDR3 size: 12 residues. The CDR3 region is CASGTDAGELFF. The CDR3 DNA reads as TGTGCCAGCGGGACAGACGCCGGGGAGCTGTTTTTT.

This clonotype was found a few times. The chain joins TRBV4-3 to TRBJ2-7; the D call may be TRBD1 or TRBD2 (6 bases each). CDR3 size: 15 residues. Germline V CDR1 and CDR2: LGHNA, YSLEER. Trimming took 5 bases from V and 3 from J, leaving 17 bases between them. Written as DNA, the CDR3 is TGCGCCAGCAGCTCCCAAGGGGGGCAGTACTACGAGCAGTACTTC. Translated: CASSSQGGQYYEQYF.

This clonotype was recorded many times. The V and J genes are TRBV7-8 and TRBJ2-3; D may match TRBD1 or TRBD2 (6 bases each). Germline V gives CDR1 SGHVS, CDR2 FQNEAQ. CDR3 size: 15 residues. V lost 0 bases to trimming and J lost 6 bases, with 13 bases between them. The CDR3 sequence: CASSLAKGGRDTQYF. Here the CDR3 DNA reads TGTGCCAGCAGCTTAGCCAAGGGGGGACGCGATACGCAGTATTTT.

V usage is TRBV12-3 or TRBV12-4 and J usage is TRBJ1-2; D may be TRBD1 (5 bases). V lost 2 bases and J 8 bases, leaving 15 bases between the germline ends. The length of the CDR3 is 14 residues. For the CDR3, the DNA is TGTGCCAGCAGTTTACGACAGATTCCCGGCGGCTACACCTTC. Protein: CASSLRQIPGGYTF.

This clonotype was recorded a few times. The chain recombines TRBV6-5 with TRBJ1-2; maybe TRBD1 (6 bases). Trimming shortened V by 6 bases and J by 8 bases, and 10 bases separated the two germline ends. CDR3 length: 11 amino acids. Germline assignment: CDR1 MNHEY and CDR2 SVGAGI. The CDR3 is CASRRDTGYTF. The CDR3 region has the DNA TGTGCCAGCAGAAGGGACACCGGCTACACCTTC.